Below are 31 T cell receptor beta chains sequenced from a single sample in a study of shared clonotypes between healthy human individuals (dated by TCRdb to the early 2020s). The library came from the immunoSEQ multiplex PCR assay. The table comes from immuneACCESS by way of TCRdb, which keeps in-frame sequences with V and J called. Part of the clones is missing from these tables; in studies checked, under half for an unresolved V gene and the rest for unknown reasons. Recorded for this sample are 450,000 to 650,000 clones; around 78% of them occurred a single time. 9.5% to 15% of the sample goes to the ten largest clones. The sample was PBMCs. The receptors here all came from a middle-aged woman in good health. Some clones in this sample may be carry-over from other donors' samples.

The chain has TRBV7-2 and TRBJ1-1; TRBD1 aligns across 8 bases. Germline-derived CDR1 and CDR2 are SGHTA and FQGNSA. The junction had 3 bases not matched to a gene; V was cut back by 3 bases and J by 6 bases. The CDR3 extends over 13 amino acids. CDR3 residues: CASSLDRVAEAFF. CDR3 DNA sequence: TGTGCCAGCAGCTTGGACAGGGTGGCTGAAGCTTTCTTT.

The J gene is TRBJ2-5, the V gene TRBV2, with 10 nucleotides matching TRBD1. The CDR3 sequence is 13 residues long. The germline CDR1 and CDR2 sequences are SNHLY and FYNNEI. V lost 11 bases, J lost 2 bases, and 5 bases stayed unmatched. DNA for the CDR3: TGTGCCGGGGACAGGGGAGGGCAAGAGACCCAGTACTTC. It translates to CAGDRGGQETQYF. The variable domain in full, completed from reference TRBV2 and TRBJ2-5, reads EPEVTQTPSHQVTQMGQEVILRCVPISNHLYFYWYRQILGQKVEFLVSFYNNEISEKSEIFDDQFSVERPDGSNFTLKIRSTKLEDSAMYFCAGDRGGQETQYFGPGTRLLVL.

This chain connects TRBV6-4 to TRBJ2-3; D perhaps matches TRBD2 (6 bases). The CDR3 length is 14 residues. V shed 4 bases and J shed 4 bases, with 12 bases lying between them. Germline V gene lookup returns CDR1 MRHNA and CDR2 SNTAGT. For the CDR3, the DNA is TGTGCCAGCAGTGCGGGAGCCGAGGCAGATACGCAGTATTTT. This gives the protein CASSAGAEADTQYF.

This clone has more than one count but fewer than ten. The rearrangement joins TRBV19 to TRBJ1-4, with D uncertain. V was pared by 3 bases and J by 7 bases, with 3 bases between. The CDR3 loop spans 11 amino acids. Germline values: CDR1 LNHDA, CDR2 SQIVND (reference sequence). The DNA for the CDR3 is TGTGCCAGTAGTATTGCTGAAAAACTGTTTTTT. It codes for CASSIAEKLFF.

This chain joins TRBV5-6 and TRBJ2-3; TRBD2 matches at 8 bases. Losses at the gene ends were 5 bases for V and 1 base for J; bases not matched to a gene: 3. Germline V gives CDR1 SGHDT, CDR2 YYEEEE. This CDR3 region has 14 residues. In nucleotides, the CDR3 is TGTGCCAGCAGTTCGACTAGCGGCACAGATACGCAGTATTTT. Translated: CASSSTSGTDTQYF.

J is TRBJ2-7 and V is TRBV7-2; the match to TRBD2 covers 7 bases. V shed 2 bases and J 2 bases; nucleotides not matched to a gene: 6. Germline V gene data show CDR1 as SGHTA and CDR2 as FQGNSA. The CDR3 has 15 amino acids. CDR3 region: CASSLMGGSPYEQYF. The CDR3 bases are TGTGCCAGCAGCTTAATGGGCGGGAGCCCCTACGAGCAGTACTTC. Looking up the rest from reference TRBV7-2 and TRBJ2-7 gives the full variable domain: GAGVSQSPSNKVTEKGKDVELRCDPISGHTALYWYRQSLGQGLEFLIYFQGNSAPDKSGLPSDRFSAERTGGSVSTLTIQRTQQEDSAVYLCASSLMGGSPYEQYFGPGTRLTVT.

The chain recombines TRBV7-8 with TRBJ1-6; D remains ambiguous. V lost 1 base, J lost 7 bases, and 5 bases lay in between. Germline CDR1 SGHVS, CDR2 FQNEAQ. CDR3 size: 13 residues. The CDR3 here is CASSLGLNSPLHF. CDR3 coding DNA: TGTGCCAGCAGCTTAGGACTGAATTCACCCCTCCACTTT.

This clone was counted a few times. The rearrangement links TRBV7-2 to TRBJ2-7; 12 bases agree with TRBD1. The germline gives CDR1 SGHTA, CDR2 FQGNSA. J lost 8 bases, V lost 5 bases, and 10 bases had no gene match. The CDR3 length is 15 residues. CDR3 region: CASSPRSGTGGKQYF. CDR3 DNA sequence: TGTGCCAGCAGCCCGAGGTCCGGGACAGGGGGCAAGCAGTACTTC.

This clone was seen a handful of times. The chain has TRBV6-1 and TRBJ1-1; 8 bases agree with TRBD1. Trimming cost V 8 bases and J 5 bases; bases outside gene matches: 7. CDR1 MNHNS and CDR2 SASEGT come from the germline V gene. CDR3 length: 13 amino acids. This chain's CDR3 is CASRAGGWTEAFF. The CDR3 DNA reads TGTGCCAGCCGGGCAGGGGGCTGGACTGAAGCTTTCTTT.

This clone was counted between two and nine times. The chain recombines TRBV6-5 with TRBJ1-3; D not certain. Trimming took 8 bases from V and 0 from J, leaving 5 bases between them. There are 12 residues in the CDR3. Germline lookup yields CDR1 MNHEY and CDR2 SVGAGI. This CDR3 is CASEDSGNTIYF. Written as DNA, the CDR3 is TGTGCCAGCGAGGACTCTGGAAACACCATATATTTT.

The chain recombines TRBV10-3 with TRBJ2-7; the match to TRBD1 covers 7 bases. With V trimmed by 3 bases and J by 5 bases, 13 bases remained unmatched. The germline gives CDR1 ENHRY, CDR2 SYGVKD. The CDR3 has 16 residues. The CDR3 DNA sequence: TGTGCCATCAGTGACTTCGCGCGACAGGGTAGTCACGAGCAGTACTTC. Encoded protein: CAISDFARQGSHEQYF.

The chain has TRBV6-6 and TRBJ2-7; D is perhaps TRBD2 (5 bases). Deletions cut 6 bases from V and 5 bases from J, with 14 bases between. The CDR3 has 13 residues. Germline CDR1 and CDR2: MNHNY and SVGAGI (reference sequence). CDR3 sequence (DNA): TGTGCCAGCAGACCCGGACTCGCTCACGAGCAGTACTTC. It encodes CASRPGLAHEQYF.

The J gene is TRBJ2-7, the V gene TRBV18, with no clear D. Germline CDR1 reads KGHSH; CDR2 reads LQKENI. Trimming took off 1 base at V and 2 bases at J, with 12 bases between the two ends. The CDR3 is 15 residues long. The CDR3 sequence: CASSPRPLEAYEQYF. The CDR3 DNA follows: TGTGCCAGCTCACCACGCCCACTCGAAGCCTACGAGCAGTACTTC.

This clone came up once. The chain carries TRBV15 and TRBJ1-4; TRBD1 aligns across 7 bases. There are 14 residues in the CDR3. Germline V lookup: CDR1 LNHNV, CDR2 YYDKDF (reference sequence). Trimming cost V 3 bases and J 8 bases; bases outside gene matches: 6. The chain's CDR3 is CATSSRGRREKLFF. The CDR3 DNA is TGTGCCACCAGCAGCAGGGGGAGGCGGGAAAAACTGTTTTTT.

The DNA for the CDR3 is TGTGCCAGCTCACCTAGCGGAGGAGCTCGAAATGAGCAGTTCTTC. Its translation: CASSPSGGARNEQFF. This rearrangement joins TRBV18 to TRBJ2-1; perhaps TRBD2 as D (6 bases). The V end was cut by 3 bases, the J end by 7 bases, with 16 bases between. The CDR3 covers 15 residues. The germline V gene has CDR1 KGHSH and CDR2 LQKENI.

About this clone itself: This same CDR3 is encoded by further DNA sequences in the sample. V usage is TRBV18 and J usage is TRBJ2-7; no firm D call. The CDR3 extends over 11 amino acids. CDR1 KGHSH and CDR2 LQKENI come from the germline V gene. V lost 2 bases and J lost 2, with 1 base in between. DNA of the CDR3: TGTGCCAGCTCACCAGCCTACGAGCAGTACTTC. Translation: CASSPAYEQYF.

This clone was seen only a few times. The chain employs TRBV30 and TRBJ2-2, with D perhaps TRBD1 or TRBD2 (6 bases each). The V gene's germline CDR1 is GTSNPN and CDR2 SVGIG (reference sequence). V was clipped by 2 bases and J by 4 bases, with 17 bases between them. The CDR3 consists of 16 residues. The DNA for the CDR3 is TGTGCCTGGAGTAAGGGGGGAGGCGGGCTCACCGGGGAGCTGTTTTTT. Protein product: CAWSKGGGGLTGELFF.

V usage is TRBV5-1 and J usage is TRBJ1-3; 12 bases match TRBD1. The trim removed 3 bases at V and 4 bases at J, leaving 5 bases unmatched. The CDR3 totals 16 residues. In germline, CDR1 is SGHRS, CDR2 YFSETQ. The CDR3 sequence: CASSYRDRGPGNTIYF. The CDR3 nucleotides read TGCGCCAGCAGCTACCGGGACAGGGGGCCCGGAAACACCATATATTTT. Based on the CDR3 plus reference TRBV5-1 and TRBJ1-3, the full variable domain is KAGVTQTPRYLIKTRGQQVTLSCSPISGHRSVSWYQQTPGQGLQFLFEYFSETQRNKGNFPGRFSGRQFSNSRSEMNVSTLELGDSALYLCASSYRDRGPGNTIYFGEGSWLTVV.

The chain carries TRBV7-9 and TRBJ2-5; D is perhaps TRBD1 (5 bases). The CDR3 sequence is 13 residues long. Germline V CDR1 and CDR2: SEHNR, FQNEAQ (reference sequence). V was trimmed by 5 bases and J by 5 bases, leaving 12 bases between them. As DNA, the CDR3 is TGTGCCAGCAGCCCCAGGGTGGGGGAGACCCAGTACTTC. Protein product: CASSPRVGETQYF.

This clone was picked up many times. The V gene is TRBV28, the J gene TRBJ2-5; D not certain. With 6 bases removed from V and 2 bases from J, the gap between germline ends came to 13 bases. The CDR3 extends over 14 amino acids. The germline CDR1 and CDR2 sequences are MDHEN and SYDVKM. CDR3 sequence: CASSSNLGQETQYF. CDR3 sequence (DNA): TGTGCCAGCAGCTCTAATTTAGGACAAGAGACCCAGTACTTC.

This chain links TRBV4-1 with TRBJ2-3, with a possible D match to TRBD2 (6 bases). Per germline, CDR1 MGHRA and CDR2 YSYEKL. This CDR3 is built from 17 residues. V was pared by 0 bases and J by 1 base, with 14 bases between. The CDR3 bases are TGCGCCAGCAGCCAAGATCTAGCGAGAGAAGGCACAGATACGCAGTATTTT. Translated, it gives CASSQDLAREGTDTQYF.

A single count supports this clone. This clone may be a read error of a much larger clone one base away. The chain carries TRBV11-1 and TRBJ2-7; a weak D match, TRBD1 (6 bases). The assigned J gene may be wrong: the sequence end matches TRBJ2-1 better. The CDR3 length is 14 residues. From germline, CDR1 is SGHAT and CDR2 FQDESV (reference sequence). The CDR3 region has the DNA TGTGCCAGCAGCTGGACAGCCGCCAACAATGTGCAGTTCTTC. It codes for CASSWTAANNVQFF.

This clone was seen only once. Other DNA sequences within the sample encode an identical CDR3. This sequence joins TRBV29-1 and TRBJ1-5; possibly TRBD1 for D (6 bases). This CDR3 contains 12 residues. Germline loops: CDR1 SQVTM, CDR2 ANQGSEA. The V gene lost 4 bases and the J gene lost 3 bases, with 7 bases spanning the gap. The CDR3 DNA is TGCAGCGTTGGACAGGCCAATCAGCCCCAGCATTTT. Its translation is CSVGQANQPQHF.

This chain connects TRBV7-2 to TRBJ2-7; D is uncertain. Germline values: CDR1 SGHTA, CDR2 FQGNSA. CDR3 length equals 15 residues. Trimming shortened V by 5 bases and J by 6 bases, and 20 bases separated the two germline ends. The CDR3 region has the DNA TGTGCCAGCAGCCCACCCCCGGCAAGCTTGGGCGAGCAGTACTTC. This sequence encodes CASSPPPASLGEQYF.

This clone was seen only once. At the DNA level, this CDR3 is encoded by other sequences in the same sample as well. CDR3 sequence (DNA): TGTGCCAGCAGTTTCCGGGGCACGAATGAAAAACTGTTTTTT. Translation gives CASSFRGTNEKLFF. The chain combines TRBV28 with TRBJ1-4, with a weak D call TRBD1 (5 bases). This CDR3 contains 14 residues. Trimming cost V 3 bases and J 5 bases, with 10 bases left between them. In germline, CDR1 is MDHEN, CDR2 SYDVKM.

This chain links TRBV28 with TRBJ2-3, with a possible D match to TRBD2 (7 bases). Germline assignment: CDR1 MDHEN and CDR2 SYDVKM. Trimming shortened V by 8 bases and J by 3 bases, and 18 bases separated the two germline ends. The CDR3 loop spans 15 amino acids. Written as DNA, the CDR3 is TGTGCCAGCGGACAGCGGGGAGCTGGGACAGATACGCAGTATTTT. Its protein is CASGQRGAGTDTQYF.

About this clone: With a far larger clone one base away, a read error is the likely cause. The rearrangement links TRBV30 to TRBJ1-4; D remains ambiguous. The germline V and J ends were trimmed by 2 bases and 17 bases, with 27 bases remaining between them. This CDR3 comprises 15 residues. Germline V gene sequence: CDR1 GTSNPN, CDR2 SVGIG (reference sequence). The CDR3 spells CAWSYSSILKHTIFF. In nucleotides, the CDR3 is TGTGCCTGGAGTTATTCTAGTATCCTGAAACACACCATTTTTTTT.

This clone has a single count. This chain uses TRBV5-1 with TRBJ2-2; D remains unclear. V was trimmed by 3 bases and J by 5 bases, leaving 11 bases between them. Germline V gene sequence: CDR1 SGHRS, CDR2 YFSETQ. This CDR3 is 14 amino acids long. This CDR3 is CASSSRPATGELFF. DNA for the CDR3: TGCGCCAGCAGCTCGCGTCCGGCGACCGGGGAGCTGTTTTTT.

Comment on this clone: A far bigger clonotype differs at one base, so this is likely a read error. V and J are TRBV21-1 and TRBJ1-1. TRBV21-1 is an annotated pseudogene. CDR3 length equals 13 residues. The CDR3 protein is CASSKIDNTEAFF. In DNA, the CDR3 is TGTGCCAGCAGCAAAATTGACAACACTGAAGCTTTCTTT.

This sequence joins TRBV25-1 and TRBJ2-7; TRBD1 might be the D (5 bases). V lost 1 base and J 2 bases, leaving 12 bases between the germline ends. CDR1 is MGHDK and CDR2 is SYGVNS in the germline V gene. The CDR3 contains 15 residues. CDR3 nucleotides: TGTGCCAGCAGTGAATCGGCAGGGTGGACCTACGAGCAGTACTTC. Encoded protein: CASSESAGWTYEQYF.

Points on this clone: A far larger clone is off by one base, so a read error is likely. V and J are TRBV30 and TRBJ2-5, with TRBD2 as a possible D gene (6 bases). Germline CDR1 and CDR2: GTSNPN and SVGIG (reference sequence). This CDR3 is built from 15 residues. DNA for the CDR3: TGTGCCTGGAGTCCCGGGCGGGGATTGCAAGAGACCCGGTACTTC. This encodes CAWSPGRGLQETRYF.